These 20 T cell receptor beta chains were sequenced from one sample in a study of human T cells and chemical hapten exposure. Described time point: patch test 2, 6 weeks after DPC sensitization. Sample treatment: therapeutic diphenylcyclopropenone sensitization with weekly scalp DPC. A single record per CDR3 protein comes from TCRdb applying MiXCR to the RACE reads. The profile shows around 360,000 distinct CDR3 sequences, roughly 6% of them singletons. Sequenced material: whole blood, taken in connection with sensitization to the hapten diphenylcyclopropenone (DPC). These receptors all come from a woman aged 18-29 years with alopecia areata. Some clones in this sample may be carry-over from other donors' samples.

This clonotype was counted only a few times. The chain couples TRBV12-5 to TRBJ2-3; D is perhaps TRBD1 or TRBD2 (5 bases each). The V gene's germline CDR1 is LGHNT and CDR2 FRNRAP. Between the trimmed V and J ends, which lost 5 bases and 6 bases, there was a span of 9 bases. The CDR3 extends over 12 amino acids. The CDR3 sequence: CASGTEGDTQYF. The CDR3 DNA reads TGTGCTAGTGGTACTGAGGGGGATACGCAGTATTTT.

This clonotype appeared many times. The V call is TRBV6-1, the J call TRBJ1-4, with 11 bases matching TRBD1. This CDR3 has 17 residues. The ends lost 8 bases at V and 2 bases at J; junction bases unmatched: 10. CDR1 is MNHNS and CDR2 is SASEGT in the germline V gene. This CDR3 reads CASGTGQGVRTNEKLFF. The CDR3 DNA is TGTGCCAGCGGTACGGGACAGGGGGTTCGGACTAATGAAAAACTGTTTTTT.

Ten or more counts support this clonotype. The CDR3 here is CASSSGPRNQPQHF. The CDR3, as DNA: TGTGCCAGCAGTTCCGGACCGAGAAATCAGCCCCAGCATTTT. The chain carries TRBV6-2 or TRBV6-3 and TRBJ1-5; D call uncertain. V was trimmed by 4 bases and J by 4 bases, leaving 11 bases between them. The length of the CDR3 is 14 residues. Germline V lookup: CDR1 MNHEY, CDR2 SVGEGT.

The chain couples TRBV12-3 or TRBV12-4 to TRBJ1-1; D is unclear. This CDR3 is built from 13 residues. The germline V and J ends were trimmed by 4 bases and 5 bases, with 11 bases remaining between them. CDR3 residues: CASSSIQETEAFF. CDR3 nucleotides: TGTGCCAGCAGTTCTATTCAAGAAACTGAAGCTTTCTTT.

This rearrangement joins TRBV12-3 or TRBV12-4 to TRBJ2-1, with D perhaps TRBD1 (5 bases). This CDR3 is built from 15 residues. V dropped 4 bases and J dropped 8 bases, with 18 bases sitting between them. Here the CDR3 reads CASSSPWGPPDEQFF. The CDR3 nucleotides read TGTGCCAGCAGTTCCCCCTGGGGCCCACCCGATGAGCAGTTCTTC.

This clonotype was counted at least ten times. J is TRBJ1-5 and V is TRBV6-2 or TRBV6-3; TRBD1 might be the D (6 bases). The CDR3 runs 16 residues. Germline lookup yields CDR1 MNHEY and CDR2 SVGEGT. V shed 6 bases and J shed 9 bases, with 24 bases lying between them. The CDR3 DNA reads TGTGCCAGCAGAGGACGGGACAAGGCCGGGCAAGGGCCCCAGCATTTT. Translating gives CASRGRDKAGQGPQHF.

A few counts support this clonotype. The chain joins TRBV28 to TRBJ2-2; 9 bases fit TRBD1. CDR3 size: 18 residues. The junction had 8 bases not matched to a gene; V was cut back by 3 bases and J by 0 bases. CDR1 and CDR2 (germline): MDHEN, SYDVKM. CDR3 bases: TGTGCCAGCAGTTTGGGCCGGACAGGGGAAGCGAACACCGGGGAGCTGTTTTTT. This gives the protein CASSLGRTGEANTGELFF.

The CDR3 nucleotides are TGTGCCAGCAGCCACCCTAATATGACTACCTTACAAGAGACCCAGTACTTC. It specifies CASSHPNMTTLQETQYF. This chain connects TRBV9 to TRBJ2-5; maybe TRBD2 (5 bases). Germline V gene lookup returns CDR1 SGDLS and CDR2 YYNGEE. V shed 4 bases and J shed 2 bases, with 21 bases lying between them. The CDR3 has 17 residues.

This clonotype was recorded many times. The CDR3 DNA is TGTGCCAGCAGCTTAGGGAGGACAGGGAGAGGCTACACCTTC. Translation gives CASSLGRTGRGYTF. This sequence joins TRBV7-8 and TRBJ1-2; 8 nucleotides align to TRBD1. The CDR3 has 14 residues. Unmatched junction bases numbered 6, after V lost 1 base and J lost 8 bases. Germline V CDR1 and CDR2: SGHVS, FQNEAQ.

In this sample, this clonotype turned up many times. V is TRBV7-8 and J is TRBJ1-1; D may be TRBD1 (5 bases). With 3 bases removed from V and 6 bases from J, the gap between germline ends came to 8 bases. Looked up from germline, CDR1 is SGHVS and CDR2 is FQNEAQ. The CDR3 is 12 amino acids. CDR3 amino acids: CASSLRDAEAFF. DNA for the CDR3: TGTGCCAGCAGCTTGCGGGACGCTGAAGCTTTCTTT.

This clonotype was counted a few times. V gene TRBV12-3 or TRBV12-4 combines with J gene TRBJ1-1, with 12 positions matching TRBD1. CDR3 length equals 13 residues. V lost 6 bases and J lost 11; bases outside the gene matches: 7. The CDR3 loop reads CASRPGQGAKAFF. CDR3 coding DNA: TGTGCCAGCAGACCGGGACAGGGGGCGAAGGCTTTCTTT.

This chain connects TRBV9 to TRBJ1-2; no definite D call. V was cut by 4 bases and J by 4 bases, with 20 bases left in between. The CDR3 is made up of 16 amino acids. Germline V gives CDR1 SGDLS, CDR2 YYNGEE. In DNA form, the CDR3 reads TGTGCCAGCAGCCTCAAAACGGAAAGCTCGCTCTATGGCTACACCTTC. It codes for CASSLKTESSLYGYTF.

This CDR3 is CASSYSQMEAVNTEAFF. The DNA of the CDR3 is TGTGCCAGCAGTTACTCTCAGATGGAAGCCGTGAACACTGAAGCTTTCTTT. This sequence joins TRBV6-5 and TRBJ1-1; D not resolved. The CDR3 consists of 17 residues. V lost 0 bases and J lost 0, with 14 bases in between. Germline V gene sequence: CDR1 MNHEY, CDR2 SVGAGI.

This chain links TRBV12-5 with TRBJ1-1, with TRBD1 as a possible D gene (5 bases). This CDR3 has 12 residues. The ends were cut back, 7 bases at V and 3 bases at J, with 9 bases in the middle. Germline CDR1 reads LGHNT; CDR2 reads FRNRAP. The CDR3 loop is CASAGGDTEAFF. The CDR3 nucleotides are TGTGCTAGTGCGGGAGGGGACACTGAAGCTTTCTTT.

At least ten counts were recorded for this clonotype. This rearrangement joins TRBV12-3 or TRBV12-4 to TRBJ1-2, with D unresolved. The CDR3 spans 15 residues. V shed 3 bases and J shed 4 bases, with 15 bases lying between them. The CDR3 nucleotides are TGTGCCAGCAGTTTTGGAAGGGTCTTAGGCTATGGCTACACCTTC. It specifies CASSFGRVLGYGYTF.

In this sample, this clonotype turned up a few times. The chain uses TRBV6-5 and TRBJ1-3; D call uncertain. Trimming stripped 0 bases from V and 4 bases from J, with 13 bases between. Germline V gene data show CDR1 as MNHEY and CDR2 as SVGAGI. CDR3 length: 16 amino acids. The CDR3, as DNA: TGTGCCAGCAGTTACTCGAGCAGATCAAGAGGAAACACCATATATTTT. Translation: CASSYSSRSRGNTIYF.

Many counts were recorded for this clonotype. The J gene is TRBJ1-2, the V gene TRBV5-6, with TRBD1 as a possible D gene (6 bases). The germline CDR1 and CDR2 sequences are SGHDT and YYEEEE. V was pared by 4 bases and J by 3 bases, with 10 bases between. This CDR3 is 13 amino acids long. CDR3 protein: CASSAQGDYGYTF. The CDR3 DNA is TGTGCCAGCAGCGCACAGGGCGACTATGGCTACACCTTC.

This chain connects TRBV7-2 to TRBJ2-1, with D maybe TRBD1 (6 bases). TRBJ2-7 explains the end of the DNA better; the J call may be wrong. Germline values: CDR1 SGHTA, CDR2 FQGNSA. CDR3 size: 14 residues. The CDR3 sequence: CASSLRTVGNEQYF. The CDR3 DNA reads TGTGCCAGCAGCCTACGGACAGTCGGTAATGAGCAGTACTTC.

V and J are TRBV2 and TRBJ1-1; 8 nucleotides line up with TRBD1. In germline, CDR1 is SNHLY, CDR2 FYNNEI. CDR3 length: 14 amino acids. Trimming cost V 6 bases and J 6 bases; bases outside gene matches: 9. The chain's CDR3 is CASRRTGIISEAFF. The DNA of the CDR3 is TGTGCCAGCAGACGGACAGGGATTATTTCTGAAGCTTTCTTT.

This clonotype came up many times. The V call is TRBV20-1, the J call TRBJ1-6; 7 positions agree with TRBD1. CDR1 and CDR2 from the germline V gene are DFQATT and SNEGSKA (reference sequence). The CDR3 loop spans 14 amino acids. V gave up 3 bases and J gave up 3 bases; unmatched junction bases: 2. The CDR3 region is CSASRDSYNSPLHF. CDR3 in DNA: TGCAGTGCTAGCCGGGACAGCTATAATTCACCCCTCCACTTT.